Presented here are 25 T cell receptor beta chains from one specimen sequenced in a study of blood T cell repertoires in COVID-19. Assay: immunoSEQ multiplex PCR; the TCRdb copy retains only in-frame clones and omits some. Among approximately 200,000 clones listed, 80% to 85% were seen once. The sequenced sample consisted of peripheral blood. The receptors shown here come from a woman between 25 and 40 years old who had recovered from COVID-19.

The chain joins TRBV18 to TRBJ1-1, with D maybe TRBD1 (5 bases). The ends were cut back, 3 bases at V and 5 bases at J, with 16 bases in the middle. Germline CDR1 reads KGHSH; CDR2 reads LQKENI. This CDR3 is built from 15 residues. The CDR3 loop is CASSPGQGGETEAFF. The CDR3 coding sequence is TGTGCCAGCTCACCGGGGCAGGGAGGTGAGACTGAAGCTTTCTTT.

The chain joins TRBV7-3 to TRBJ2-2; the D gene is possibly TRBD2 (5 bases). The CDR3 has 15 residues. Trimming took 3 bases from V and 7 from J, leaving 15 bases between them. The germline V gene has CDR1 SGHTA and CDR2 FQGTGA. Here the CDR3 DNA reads TGTGCCAGCAGCTTGCAAGTAGGGAGATACGGGGAGCTGTTTTTT. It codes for CASSLQVGRYGELFF. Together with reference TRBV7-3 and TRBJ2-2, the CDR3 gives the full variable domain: GAGVSQTPSNKVTEKGKYVELRCDPISGHTALYWYRQSLGQGPEFLIYFQGTGAADDSGLPNDRFFAVRPEGSVSTLKIQRTERGDSAVYLCASSLQVGRYGELFFGEGSRLTVL.

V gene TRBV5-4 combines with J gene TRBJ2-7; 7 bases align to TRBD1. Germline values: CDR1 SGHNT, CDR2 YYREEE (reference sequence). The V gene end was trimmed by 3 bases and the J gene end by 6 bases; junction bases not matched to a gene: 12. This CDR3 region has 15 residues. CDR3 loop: CASSWTGRDRSEQYF. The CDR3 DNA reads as TGTGCCAGCAGCTGGACAGGTCGTGATAGGAGCGAGCAGTACTTC.

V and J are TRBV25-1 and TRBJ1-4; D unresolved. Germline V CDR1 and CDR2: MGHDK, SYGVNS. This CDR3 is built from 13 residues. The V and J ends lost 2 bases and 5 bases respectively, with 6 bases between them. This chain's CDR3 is CASSEPGNEKLFF. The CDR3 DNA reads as TGTGCCAGCAGTGAACCGGGGAATGAAAAACTGTTTTTT.

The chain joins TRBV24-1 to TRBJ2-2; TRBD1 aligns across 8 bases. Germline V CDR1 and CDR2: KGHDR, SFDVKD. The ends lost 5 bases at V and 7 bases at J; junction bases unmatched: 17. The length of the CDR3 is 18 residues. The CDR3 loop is CATSAVTGEMTASGELFF. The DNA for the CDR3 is TGTGCCACCAGTGCCGTGACAGGGGAGATGACAGCTAGCGGGGAGCTGTTTTTT.

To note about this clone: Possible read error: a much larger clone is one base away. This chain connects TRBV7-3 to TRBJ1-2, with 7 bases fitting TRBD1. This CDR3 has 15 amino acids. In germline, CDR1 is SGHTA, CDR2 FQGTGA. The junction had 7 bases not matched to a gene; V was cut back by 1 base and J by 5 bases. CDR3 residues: CASSLRGAGQYGYTF. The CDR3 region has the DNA TGTGCCAGCAGCTTAAGGGGGGCGGGACAGTATGGCTACACCTTC.

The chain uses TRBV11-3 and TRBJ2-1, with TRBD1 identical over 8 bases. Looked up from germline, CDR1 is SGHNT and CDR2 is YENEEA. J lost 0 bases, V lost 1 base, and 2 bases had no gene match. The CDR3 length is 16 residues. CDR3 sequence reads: CASSLGQGSSYNEQFF. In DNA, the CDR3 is TGTGCCAGCAGCTTAGGACAGGGGAGCTCCTACAATGAGCAGTTCTTC.

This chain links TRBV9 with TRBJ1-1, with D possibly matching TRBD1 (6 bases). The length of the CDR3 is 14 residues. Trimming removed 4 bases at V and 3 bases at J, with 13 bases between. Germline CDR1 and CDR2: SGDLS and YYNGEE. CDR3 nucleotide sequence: TGTGCCAGCAGCTCCCGGGACACGTACACTGAAGCTTTCTTT. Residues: CASSSRDTYTEAFF.

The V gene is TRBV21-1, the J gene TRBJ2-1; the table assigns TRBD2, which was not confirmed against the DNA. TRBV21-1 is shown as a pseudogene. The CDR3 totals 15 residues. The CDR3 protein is CASSNESSSYNEQFF. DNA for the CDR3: TGTGCCAGCAGCAATGAGAGTTCCTCCTACAATGAGCAGTTCTTC.

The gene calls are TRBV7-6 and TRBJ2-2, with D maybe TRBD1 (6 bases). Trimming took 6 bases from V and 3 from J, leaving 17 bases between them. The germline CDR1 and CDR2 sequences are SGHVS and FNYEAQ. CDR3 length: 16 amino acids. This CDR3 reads CASSTKTGVYTGELFF. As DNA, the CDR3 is TGTGCCAGCAGTACTAAGACAGGCGTTTACACCGGGGAGCTGTTTTTT.

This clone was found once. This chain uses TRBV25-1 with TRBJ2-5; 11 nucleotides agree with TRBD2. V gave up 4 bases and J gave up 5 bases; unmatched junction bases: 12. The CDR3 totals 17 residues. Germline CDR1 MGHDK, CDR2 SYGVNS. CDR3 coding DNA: TGTGCCAGCAGTGCGATCGTAGCGGGAGGGCCGGGGGAGACCCAGTACTTC. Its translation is CASSAIVAGGPGETQYF.

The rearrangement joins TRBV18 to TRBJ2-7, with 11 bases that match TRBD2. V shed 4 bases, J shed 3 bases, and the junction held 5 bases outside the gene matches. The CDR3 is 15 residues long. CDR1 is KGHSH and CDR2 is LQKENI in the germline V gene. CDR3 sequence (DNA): TGTGCCAGCTCACTATCTAGCGGGAGGCTCTACGAGCAGTACTTC. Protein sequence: CASSLSSGRLYEQYF.

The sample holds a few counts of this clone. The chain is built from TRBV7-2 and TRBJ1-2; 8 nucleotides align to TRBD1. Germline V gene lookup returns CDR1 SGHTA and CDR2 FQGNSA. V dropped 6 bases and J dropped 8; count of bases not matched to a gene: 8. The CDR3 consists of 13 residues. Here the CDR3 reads CASSSGQGRGYTF. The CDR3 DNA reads TGTGCCAGCAGTTCCGGACAGGGTCGGGGCTACACCTTC.

DNA of the CDR3: TGTGCCAGCACGGGAGTCTACGAGCAGTACTTC. Translating it yields CASTGVYEQYF. The V and J genes are TRBV28 and TRBJ2-7, with D perhaps matching TRBD2 (6 bases). Trimming cost V 7 bases and J 3 bases, with 7 bases left between them. The CDR3 totals 11 residues. From germline, CDR1 is MDHEN and CDR2 SYDVKM.

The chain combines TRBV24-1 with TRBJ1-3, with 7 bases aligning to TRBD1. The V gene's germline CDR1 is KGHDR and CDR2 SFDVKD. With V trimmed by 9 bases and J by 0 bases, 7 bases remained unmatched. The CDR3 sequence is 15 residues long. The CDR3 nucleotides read TGTGCCACCTGTAGCAGGACAGGCTCTGGAAACACCATATATTTT. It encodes CATCSRTGSGNTIYF.

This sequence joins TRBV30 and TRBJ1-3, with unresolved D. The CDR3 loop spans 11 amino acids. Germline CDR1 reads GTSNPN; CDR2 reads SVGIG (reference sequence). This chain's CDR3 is CAVRSGNTIYF. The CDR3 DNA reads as TGTGCTGTAAGGAGCGGAAACACCATATATTTT.

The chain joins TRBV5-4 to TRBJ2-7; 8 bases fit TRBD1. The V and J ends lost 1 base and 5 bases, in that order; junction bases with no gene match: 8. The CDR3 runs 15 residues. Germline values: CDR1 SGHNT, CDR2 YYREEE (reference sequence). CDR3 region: CASSLSGQAYHEQYF. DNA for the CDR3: TGTGCCAGCAGCTTGTCGGGACAGGCCTATCACGAGCAGTACTTC.

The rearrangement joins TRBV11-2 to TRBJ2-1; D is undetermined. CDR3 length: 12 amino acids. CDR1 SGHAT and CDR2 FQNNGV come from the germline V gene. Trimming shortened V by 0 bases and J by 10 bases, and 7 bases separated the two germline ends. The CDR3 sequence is CASSLDSREQFF. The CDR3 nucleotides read TGTGCCAGCAGCTTAGATAGTCGCGAGCAGTTCTTC.

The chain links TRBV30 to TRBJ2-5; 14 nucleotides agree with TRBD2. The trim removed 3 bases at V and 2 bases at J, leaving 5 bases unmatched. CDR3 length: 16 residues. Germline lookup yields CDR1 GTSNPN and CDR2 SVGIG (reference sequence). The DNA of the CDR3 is TGTGCCTGGAGCGGACTAGCGGGAGGCCGACAAGAGACCCAGTACTTC. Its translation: CAWSGLAGGRQETQYF. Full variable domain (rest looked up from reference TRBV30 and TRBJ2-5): SQTIHQWPATLVQPVGSPLSLECTVEGTSNPNLYWYRQAAGRGLQLLFYSVGIGQISSEVPQNLSASRPQDRQFILSSKKLLLSDSGFYLCAWSGLAGGRQETQYFGPGTRLLVL.

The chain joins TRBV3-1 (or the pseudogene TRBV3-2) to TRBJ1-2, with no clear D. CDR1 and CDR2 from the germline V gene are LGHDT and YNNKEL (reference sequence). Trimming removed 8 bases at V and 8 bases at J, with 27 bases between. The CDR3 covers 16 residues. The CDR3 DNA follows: TGTGCCAGCGGACGGGCGGGGTCAGGACCCAACTGGGGCTACACCTTC. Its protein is CASGRAGSGPNWGYTF.

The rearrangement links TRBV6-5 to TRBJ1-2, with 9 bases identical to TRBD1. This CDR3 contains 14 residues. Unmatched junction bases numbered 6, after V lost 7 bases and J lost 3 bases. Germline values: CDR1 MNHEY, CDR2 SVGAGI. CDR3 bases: TGTGCCAGCACCCGACAGGGGGTGGACTATGGCTACACCTTC. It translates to CASTRQGVDYGYTF.

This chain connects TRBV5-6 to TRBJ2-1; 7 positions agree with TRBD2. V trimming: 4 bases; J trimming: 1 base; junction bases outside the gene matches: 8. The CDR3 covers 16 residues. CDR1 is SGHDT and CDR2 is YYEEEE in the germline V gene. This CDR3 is CASSLSGTISYNEQFF. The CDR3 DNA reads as TGTGCCAGCAGCCTTTCCGGGACTATATCCTACAATGAGCAGTTCTTC.

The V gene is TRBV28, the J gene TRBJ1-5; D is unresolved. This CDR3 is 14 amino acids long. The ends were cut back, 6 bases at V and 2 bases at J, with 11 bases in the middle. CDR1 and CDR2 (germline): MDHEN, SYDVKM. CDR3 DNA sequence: TGTGCCAGCAGGGTTACTAGCCGCAATCAGCCCCAGCATTTT. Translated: CASRVTSRNQPQHF.

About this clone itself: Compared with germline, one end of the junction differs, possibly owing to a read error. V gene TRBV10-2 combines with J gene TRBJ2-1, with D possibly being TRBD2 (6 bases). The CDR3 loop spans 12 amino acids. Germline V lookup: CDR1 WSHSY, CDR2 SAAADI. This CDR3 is CASSGTGTSYVF. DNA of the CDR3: TGCGCCAGCAGTGGCACCGGGACTTCGTATGTCTTC.

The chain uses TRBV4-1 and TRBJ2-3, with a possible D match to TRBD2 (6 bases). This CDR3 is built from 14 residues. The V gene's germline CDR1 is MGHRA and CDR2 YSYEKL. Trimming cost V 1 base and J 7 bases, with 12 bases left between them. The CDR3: CASSQVGRGNTQYF. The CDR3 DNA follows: TGCGCCAGCAGCCAAGTCGGGAGAGGCAATACGCAGTATTTT.